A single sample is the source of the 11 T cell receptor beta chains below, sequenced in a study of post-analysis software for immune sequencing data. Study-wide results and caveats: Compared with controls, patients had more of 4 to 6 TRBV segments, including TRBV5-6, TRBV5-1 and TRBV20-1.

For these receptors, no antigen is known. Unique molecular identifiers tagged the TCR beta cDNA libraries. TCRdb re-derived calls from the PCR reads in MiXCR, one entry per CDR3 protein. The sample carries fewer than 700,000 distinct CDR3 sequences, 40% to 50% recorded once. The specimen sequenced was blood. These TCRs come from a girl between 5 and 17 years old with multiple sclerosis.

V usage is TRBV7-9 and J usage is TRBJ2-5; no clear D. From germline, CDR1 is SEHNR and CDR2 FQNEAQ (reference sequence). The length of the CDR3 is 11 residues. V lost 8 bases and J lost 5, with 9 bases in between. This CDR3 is CASLSMETQYF. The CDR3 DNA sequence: TGTGCCAGCCTATCTATGGAGACCCAGTACTTC.

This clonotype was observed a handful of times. CDR3 DNA sequence: TGTGCCAGCAGTGATGGGACATATGTTCACCACGAGCAGTACTTC. As protein: CASSDGTYVHHEQYF. V gene TRBV6-1 combines with J gene TRBJ2-7, with D tentatively TRBD1 (6 bases). The CDR3 is 15 amino acids. Germline V gene lookup returns CDR1 MNHNS and CDR2 SASEGT. The ends were cut back, 3 bases at V and 5 bases at J, with 17 bases in the middle.

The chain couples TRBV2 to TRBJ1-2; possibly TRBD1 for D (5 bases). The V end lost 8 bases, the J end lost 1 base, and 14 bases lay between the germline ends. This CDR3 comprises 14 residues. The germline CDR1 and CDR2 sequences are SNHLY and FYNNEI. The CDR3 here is CASGTGLLNYGYTF. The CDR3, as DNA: TGTGCCAGCGGGACGGGACTGCTTAACTATGGCTACACCTTC.

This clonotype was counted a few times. CDR3 sequence reads: CASQIPGRVVGEQYF. As DNA, the CDR3 is TGTGCCAGCCAGATCCCCGGAAGGGTTGTTGGCGAGCAGTACTTC. V usage is TRBV6-1 and J usage is TRBJ2-7; D gene ambiguous. Germline V gene lookup returns CDR1 MNHNS and CDR2 SASEGT. The CDR3 runs to 15 residues. Trimming pared 8 bases from V and 6 bases from J, leaving 23 bases between.

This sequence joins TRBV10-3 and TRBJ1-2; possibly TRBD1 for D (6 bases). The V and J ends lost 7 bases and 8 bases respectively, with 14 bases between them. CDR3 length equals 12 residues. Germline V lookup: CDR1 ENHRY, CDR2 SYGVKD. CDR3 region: CAITGANLGYTF. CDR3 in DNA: TGTGCCATCACAGGGGCGAACTTGGGCTACACCTTC.

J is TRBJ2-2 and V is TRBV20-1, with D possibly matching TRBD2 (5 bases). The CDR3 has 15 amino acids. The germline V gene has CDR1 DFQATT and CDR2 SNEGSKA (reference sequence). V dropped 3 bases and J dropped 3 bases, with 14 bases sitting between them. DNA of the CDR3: TGCAGTGCTAGGGACTCTCGGGCCGACACCGGGGAGCTGTTTTTT. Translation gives CSARDSRADTGELFF.

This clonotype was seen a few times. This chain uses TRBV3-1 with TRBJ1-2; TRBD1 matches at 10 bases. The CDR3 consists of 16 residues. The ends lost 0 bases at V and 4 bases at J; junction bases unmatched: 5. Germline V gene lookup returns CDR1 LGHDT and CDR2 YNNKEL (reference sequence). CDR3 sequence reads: CASSQDRDRGGYGYTF. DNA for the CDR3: TGTGCCAGCAGCCAAGACCGGGACAGGGGAGGCTATGGCTACACCTTC.

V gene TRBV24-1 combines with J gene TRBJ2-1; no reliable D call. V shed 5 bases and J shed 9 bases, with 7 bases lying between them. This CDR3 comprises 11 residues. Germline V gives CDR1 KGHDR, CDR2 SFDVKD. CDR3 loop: CATSARFEQFF. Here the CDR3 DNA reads TGTGCCACCAGTGCCAGGTTTGAGCAGTTCTTC.

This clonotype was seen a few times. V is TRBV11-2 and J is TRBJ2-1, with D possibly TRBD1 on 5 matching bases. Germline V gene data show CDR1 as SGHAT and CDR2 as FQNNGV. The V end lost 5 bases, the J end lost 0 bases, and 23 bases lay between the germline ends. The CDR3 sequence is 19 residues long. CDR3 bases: TGTGCCAGCAGCCCCCGGCAGGGCCTCCGCGTGAGCTCCTACAATGAGCAGTTCTTC. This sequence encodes CASSPRQGLRVSSYNEQFF.

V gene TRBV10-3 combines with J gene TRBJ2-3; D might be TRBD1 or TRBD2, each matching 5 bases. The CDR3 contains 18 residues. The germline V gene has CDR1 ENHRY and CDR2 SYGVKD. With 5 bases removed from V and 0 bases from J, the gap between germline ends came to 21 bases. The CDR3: CAISPPEGSGTSTDTQYF. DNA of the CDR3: TGTGCCATCAGTCCTCCCGAGGGGAGCGGAACTAGCACAGATACGCAGTATTTT.

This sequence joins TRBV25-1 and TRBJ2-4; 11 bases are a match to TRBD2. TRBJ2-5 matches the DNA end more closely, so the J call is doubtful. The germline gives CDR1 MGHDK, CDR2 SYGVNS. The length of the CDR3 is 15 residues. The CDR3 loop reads CASSESPSGRQTQYF. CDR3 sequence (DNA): TGTGCCAGCAGTGAATCTCCTAGCGGGAGGCAGACCCAGTACTTC.